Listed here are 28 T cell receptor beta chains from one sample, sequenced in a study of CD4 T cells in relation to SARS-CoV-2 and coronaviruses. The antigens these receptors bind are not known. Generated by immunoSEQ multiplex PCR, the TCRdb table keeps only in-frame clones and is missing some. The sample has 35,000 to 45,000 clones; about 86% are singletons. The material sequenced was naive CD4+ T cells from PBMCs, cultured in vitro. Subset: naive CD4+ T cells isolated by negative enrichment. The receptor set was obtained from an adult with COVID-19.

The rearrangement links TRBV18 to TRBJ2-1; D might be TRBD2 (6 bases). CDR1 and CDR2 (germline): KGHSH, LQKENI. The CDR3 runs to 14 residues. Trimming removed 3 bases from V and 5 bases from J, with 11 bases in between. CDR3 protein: CASSPRDRNNEQFF. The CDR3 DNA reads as TGTGCCAGCTCACCGCGGGACCGGAACAATGAGCAGTTCTTC.

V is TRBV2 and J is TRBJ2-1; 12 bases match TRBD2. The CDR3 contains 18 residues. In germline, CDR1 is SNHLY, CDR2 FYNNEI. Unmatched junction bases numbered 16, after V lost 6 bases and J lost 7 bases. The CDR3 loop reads CASSALIRLAGERNEQFF. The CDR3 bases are TGTGCCAGCAGCGCCTTGATCCGACTAGCGGGAGAAAGAAATGAGCAGTTCTTC.

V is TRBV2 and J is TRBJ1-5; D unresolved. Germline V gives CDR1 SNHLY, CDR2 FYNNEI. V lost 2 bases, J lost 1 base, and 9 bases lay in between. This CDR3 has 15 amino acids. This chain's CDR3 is CASSEIPGSNQPQHF. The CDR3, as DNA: TGTGCCAGCAGTGAAATCCCGGGCAGCAATCAGCCCCAGCATTTT.

CDR3 DNA sequence: TGTGCCAGCTGGGAGGGGACTAGGAAATCAGATACGCAGTATTTT. Protein sequence: CASWEGTRKSDTQYF. The gene calls are TRBV11-3 and TRBJ2-3; 8 nucleotides match TRBD2. The V gene end was trimmed by 8 bases and the J gene end by 4 bases; junction bases not matched to a gene: 11. Germline CDR1 and CDR2: SGHNT and YENEEA. This CDR3 spans 15 amino acids.

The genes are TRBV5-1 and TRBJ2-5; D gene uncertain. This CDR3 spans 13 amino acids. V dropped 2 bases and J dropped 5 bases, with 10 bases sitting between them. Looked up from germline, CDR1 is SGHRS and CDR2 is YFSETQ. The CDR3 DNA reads TGCGCCAGCAGCTTAATACAGAGGGAGACCCAGTACTTC. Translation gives CASSLIQRETQYF.

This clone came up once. The CDR3 DNA reads TGTGCCAGCAGCTTAAGTGGCGGCCCAAGGGCGACCCAGTACTTC. Its protein is CASSLSGGPRATQYF. The V gene is TRBV11-1, the J gene TRBJ2-5, with D uncertain. CDR1 SGHAT and CDR2 FQDESV come from the germline V gene (reference sequence). This CDR3 region has 15 residues. The V end lost 2 bases, the J end lost 7 bases, and 17 bases lay between the germline ends. Together with reference TRBV11-1 and TRBJ2-5, the CDR3 gives the full variable domain: EAEVAQSPRYKITEKSQAVAFWCDPISGHATLYWYRQILGQGPELLVQFQDESVVDDSQLPKDRFSAERLKGVDSTLKIQPAELGDSAMYLCASSLSGGPRATQYFGPGTRLLVL.

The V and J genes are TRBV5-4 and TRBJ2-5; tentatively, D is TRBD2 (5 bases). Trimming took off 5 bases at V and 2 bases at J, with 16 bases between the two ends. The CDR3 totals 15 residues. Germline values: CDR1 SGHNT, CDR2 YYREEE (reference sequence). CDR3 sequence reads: CASSLVVGDQETQYF. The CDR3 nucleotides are TGTGCCAGCAGTCTTGTAGTGGGAGATCAAGAGACCCAGTACTTC.

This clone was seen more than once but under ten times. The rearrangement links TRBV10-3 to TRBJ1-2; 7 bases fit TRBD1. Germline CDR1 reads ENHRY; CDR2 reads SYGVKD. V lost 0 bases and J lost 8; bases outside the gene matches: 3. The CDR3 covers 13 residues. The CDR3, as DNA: TGTGCCATCAGTGAGTCGGACAGGACGGGCTACACCTTC. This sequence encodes CAISESDRTGYTF.

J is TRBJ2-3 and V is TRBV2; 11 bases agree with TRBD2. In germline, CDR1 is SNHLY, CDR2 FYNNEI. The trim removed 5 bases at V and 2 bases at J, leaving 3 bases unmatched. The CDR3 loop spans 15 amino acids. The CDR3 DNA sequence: TGTGCCAGCAGTCGACTAGCGGGAAACACAGATACGCAGTATTTT. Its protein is CASSRLAGNTDTQYF.

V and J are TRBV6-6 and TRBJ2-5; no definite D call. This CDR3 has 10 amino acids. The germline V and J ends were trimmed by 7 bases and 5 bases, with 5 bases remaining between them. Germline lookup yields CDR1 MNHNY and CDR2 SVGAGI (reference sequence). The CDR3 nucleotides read TGTGCCAGCAAGAAGGAGACCCAGTACTTC. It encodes CASKKETQYF.

The CDR3 sequence is CASSITGVEQYF. The DNA of the CDR3 is TGTGCCAGCTCAATTACAGGGGTAGAGCAGTACTTC. The rearrangement uses TRBV18 and TRBJ2-7, with 7 nucleotides matching TRBD1. The germline gives CDR1 KGHSH, CDR2 LQKENI. This CDR3 region has 12 residues. Germline trimming cut 5 bases from V and 7 bases from J; bases unmatched to any gene: 5.

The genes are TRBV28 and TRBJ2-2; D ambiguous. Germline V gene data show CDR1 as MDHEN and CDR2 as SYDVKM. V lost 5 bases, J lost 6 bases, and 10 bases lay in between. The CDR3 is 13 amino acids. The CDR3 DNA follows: TGTGCCAGCAGTAAGGGTTTCGCCGGGGAGCTGTTTTTT. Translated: CASSKGFAGELFF.

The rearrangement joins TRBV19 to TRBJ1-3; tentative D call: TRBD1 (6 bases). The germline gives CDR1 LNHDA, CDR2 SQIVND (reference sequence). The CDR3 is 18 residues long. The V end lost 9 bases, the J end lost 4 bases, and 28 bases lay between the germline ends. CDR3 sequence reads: CASRAIGRWGLSGNTIYF. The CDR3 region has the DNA TGTGCCAGCCGCGCCATAGGGAGATGGGGGCTGTCCGGAAACACCATATATTTT.

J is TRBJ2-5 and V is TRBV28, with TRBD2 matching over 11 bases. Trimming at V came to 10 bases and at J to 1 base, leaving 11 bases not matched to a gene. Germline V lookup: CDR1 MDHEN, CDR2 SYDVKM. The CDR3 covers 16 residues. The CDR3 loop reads CATGKRLAGTQETQYF. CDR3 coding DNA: TGTGCCACCGGGAAAAGACTAGCGGGGACCCAAGAGACCCAGTACTTC.

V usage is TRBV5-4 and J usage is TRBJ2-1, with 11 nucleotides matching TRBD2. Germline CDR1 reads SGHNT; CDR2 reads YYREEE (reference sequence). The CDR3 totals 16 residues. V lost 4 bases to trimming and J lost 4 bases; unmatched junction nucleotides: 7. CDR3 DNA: TGTGCCAGCAGCCTGCCGGGACTAGCGGTTTACAATGAGCAGTTCTTC. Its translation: CASSLPGLAVYNEQFF.

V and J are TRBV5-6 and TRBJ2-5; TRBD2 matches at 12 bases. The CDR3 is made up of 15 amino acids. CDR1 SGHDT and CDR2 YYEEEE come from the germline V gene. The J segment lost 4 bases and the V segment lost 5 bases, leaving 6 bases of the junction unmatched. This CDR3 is CASRPRGLAGETQYF. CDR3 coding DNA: TGTGCCAGCAGACCCCGGGGACTAGCGGGAGAGACCCAGTACTTC.

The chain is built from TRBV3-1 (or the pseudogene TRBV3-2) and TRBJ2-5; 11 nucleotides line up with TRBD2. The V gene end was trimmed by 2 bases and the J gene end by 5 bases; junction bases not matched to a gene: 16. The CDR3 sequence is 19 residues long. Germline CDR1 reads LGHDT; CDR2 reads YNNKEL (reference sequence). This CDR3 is CASSQFTSGRFMDAETQYF. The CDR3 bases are TGTGCCAGCAGCCAATTTACTAGCGGGAGATTTATGGATGCCGAGACCCAGTACTTC.

The CDR3, as DNA: TGTGCCAGCTCACCGCCGACTACCACAGATACGCAGTATTTT. Translation: CASSPPTTTDTQYF. The J gene is TRBJ2-3, the V gene TRBV18, with a tentative D call TRBD2 (5 bases). The germline V gene has CDR1 KGHSH and CDR2 LQKENI. V was cut by 3 bases and J by 2 bases, with 9 bases left in between. The CDR3 extends over 14 amino acids.

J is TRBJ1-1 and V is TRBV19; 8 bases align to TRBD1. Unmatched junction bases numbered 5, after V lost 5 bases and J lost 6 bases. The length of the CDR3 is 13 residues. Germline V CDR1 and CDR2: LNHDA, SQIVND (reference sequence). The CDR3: CASSSRTGPEAFF. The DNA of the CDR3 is TGTGCCAGTAGTTCCCGGACAGGGCCTGAAGCTTTCTTT.

The CDR3 loop reads CASNQGANTYEQYF. The CDR3 coding sequence is TGCGCCAGCAACCAGGGGGCGAATACCTACGAGCAGTACTTC. The chain joins TRBV5-1 to TRBJ2-7; 8 nucleotides align to TRBD1. Germline assignment: CDR1 SGHRS and CDR2 YFSETQ. The junction had 7 bases not matched to a gene; V was cut back by 6 bases and J by 2 bases. This CDR3 spans 14 amino acids.

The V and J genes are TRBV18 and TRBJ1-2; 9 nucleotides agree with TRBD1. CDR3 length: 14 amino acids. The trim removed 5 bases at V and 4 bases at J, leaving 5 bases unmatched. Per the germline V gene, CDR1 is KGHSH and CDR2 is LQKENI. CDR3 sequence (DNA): TGTGCCAGCTCATCCGGGACAGGGTTCTATGGCTACACCTTC. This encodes CASSSGTGFYGYTF.

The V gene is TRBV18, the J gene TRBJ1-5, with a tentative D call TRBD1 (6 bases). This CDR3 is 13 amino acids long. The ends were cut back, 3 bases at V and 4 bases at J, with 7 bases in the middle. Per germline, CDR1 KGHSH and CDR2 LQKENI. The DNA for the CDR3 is TGTGCCAGCTCACCCACAGGGAATCAGCCCCAGCATTTT. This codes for CASSPTGNQPQHF. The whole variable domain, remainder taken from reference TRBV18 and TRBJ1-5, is NAGVMQNPRHLVRRRGQEARLRCSPMKGHSHVYWYRQLPEEGLKFMVYLQKENIIDESGMPKERFSAEFPKEGPSILRIQQVVRGDSAAYFCASSPTGNQPQHFGDGTRLSIL.

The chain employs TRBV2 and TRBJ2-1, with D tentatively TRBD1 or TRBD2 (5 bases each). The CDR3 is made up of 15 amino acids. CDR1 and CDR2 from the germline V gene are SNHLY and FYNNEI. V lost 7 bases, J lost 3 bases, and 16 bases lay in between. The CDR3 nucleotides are TGTGCCAGCAAAGAGTTGAGGGGCGACTACAATGAGCAGTTCTTC. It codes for CASKELRGDYNEQFF.

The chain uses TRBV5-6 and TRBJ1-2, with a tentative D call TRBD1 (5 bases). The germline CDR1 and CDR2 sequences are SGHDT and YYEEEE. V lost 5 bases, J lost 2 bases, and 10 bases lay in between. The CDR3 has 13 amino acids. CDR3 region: CASSYDSNYGYTF. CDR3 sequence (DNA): TGTGCCAGCAGTTATGACAGCAACTATGGCTACACCTTC.

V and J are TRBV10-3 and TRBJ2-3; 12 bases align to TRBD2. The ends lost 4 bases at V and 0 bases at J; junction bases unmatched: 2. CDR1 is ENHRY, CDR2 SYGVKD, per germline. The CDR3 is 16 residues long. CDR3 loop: CAISGTSGTSTDTQYF. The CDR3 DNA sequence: TGTGCCATCAGTGGGACTAGCGGGACAAGCACAGATACGCAGTATTTT.

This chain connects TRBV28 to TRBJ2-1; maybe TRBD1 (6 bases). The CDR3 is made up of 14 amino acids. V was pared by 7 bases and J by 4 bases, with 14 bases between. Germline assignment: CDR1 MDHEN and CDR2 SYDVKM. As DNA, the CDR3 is TGTGCCAGCACAGACAGGAATCTTTACAATGAGCAGTTCTTC. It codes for CASTDRNLYNEQFF.

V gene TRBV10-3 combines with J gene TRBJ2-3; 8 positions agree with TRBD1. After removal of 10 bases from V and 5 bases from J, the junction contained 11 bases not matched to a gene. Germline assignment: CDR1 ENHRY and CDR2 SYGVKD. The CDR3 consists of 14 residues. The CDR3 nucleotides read TGTGCCACCCCGGGGGCAGGGGGCGGAGATACGCAGTATTTT. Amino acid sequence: CATPGAGGGDTQYF.

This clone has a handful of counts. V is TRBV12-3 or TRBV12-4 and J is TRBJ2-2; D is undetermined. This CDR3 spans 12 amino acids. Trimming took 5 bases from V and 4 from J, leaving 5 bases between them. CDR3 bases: TGTGCCAGCAGTGAAAGCACCGGGGAGCTGTTTTTT. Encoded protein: CASSESTGELFF.